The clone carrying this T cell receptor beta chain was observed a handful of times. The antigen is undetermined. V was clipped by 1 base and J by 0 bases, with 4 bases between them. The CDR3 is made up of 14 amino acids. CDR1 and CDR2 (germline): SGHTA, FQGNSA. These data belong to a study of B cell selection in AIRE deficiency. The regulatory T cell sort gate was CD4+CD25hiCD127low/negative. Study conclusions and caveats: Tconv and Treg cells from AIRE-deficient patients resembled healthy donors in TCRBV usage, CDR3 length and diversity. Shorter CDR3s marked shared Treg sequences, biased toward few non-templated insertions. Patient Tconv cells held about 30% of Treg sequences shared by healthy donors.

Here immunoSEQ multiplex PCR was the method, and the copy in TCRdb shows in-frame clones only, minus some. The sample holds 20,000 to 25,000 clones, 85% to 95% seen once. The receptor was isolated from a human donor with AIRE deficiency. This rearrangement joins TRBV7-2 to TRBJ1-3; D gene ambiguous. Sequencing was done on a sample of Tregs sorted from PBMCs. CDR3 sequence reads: CASSLGHSGNTIYF. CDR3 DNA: TGTGCCAGCAGCTTAGGACACTCTGGAAACACCATATATTTT. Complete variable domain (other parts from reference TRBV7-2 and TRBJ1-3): GAGVSQSPSNKVTEKGKDVELRCDPISGHTALYWYRQSLGQGLEFLIYFQGNSAPDKSGLPSDRFSAERTGGSVSTLTIQRTQQEDSAVYLCASSLGHSGNTIYFGEGSWLTVV.